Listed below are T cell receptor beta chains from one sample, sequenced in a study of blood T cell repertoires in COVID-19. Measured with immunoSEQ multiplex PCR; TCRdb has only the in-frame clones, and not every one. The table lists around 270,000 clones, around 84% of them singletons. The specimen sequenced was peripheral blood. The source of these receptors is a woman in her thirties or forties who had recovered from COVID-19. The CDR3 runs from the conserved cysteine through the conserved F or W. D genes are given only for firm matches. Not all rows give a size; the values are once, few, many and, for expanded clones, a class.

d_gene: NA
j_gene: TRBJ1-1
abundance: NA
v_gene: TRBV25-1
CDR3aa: CASSRSRTEAFF
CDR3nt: TGTGCCAGCAGTCGATCCCGGACTGAAGCTTTCTTT

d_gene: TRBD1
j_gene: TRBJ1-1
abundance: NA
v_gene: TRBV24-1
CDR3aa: CATSDSGQGKNTEAFF
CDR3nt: TGTGCCACCAGTGACTCAGGACAGGGGAAGAACACTGAAGCTTTCTTT

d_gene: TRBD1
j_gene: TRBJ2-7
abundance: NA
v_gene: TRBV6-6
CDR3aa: CASSYGTGVYEQYF
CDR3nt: TGTGCCAGCAGTTACGGGACAGGGGTCTACGAGCAGTACTTC

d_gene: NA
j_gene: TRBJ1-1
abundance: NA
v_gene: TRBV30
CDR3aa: CAWSPLVEAFF
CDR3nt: TGTGCCTGGAGTCCCTTAGTGGAAGCTTTCTTT

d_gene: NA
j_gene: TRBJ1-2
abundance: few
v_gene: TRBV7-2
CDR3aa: CASSSRQTNYGYTF
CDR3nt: TGTGCCAGCAGCTCCCGACAGACTAACTATGGCTACACCTTC

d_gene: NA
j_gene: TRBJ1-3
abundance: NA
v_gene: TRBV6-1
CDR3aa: CASSEAPFWGPGNTIYF
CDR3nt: TGTGCCAGCAGTGAGGCCCCCTTCTGGGGGCCTGGAAACACCATATATTTT

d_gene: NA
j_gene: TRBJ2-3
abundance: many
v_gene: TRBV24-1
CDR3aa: CAISGTSTDTQYF
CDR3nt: TGTGCCATTAGCGGAACTAGCACAGATACGCAGTATTTT

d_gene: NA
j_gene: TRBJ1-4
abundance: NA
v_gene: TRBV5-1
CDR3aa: CASRDGQPNEKLFF
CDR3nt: TGCGCCAGCAGGGACGGACAGCCAAATGAAAAACTGTTTTTT

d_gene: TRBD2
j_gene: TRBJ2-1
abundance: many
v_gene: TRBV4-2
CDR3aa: CASSQDPGGSYNEQFF
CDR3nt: TGTGCCAGCAGCCAAGATCCGGGGGGATCCTACAATGAGCAGTTCTTC

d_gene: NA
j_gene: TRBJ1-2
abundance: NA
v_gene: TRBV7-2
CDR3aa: CASSSGVSYGYTF
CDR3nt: TGTGCCAGCAGCTCCGGGGTCTCCTATGGCTACACCTTC

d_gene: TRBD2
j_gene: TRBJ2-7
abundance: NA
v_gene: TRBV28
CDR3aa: CASRGGGRPVNEQYF
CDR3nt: TGTGCCAGCAGAGGCGGGGGGCGCCCCGTCAACGAGCAGTACTTC

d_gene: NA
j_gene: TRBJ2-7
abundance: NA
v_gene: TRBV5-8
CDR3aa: CASSLGAGREQYF
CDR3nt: TGTGCCAGCAGCCTCGGAGCTGGGAGGGAGCAGTACTTC

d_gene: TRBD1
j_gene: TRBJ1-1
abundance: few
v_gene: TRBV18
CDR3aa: CASSKSGTGTTEAFF
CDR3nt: TGTGCCAGCTCAAAATCCGGGACAGGGACCACTGAAGCTTTCTTT

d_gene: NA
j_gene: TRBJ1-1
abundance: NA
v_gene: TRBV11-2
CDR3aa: CASSQEGNYGRAFF
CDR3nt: TGTGCCAGCAGCCAGGAGGGTAATTACGGAAGGGCTTTCTTT

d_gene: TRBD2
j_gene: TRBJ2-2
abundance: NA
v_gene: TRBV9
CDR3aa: CASSVTSGVTGELFF
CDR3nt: TGTGCCAGCAGCGTCACTAGCGGTGTCACCGGGGAGCTGTTTTTT

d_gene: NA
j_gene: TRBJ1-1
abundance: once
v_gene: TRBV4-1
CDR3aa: CASSPQGPTEAFF
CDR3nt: TGCGCCAGCAGCCCACAGGGTCCCACTGAAGCTTTCTTT

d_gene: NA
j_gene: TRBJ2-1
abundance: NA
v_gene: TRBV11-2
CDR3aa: CASSWRGGALSYNEQFF
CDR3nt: TGTGCCAGCAGCTGGAGAGGGGGGGCTTTATCCTACAATGAGCAGTTCTTC

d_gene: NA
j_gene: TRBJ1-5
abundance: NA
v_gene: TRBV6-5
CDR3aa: CAVSGGRQPQHF
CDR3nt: TGTGCCGTCTCGGGGGGAAGGCAGCCCCAGCATTTT

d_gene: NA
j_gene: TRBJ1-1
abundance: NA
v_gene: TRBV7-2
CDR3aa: CASSSRQVNTEAFF
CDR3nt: TGTGCCAGCAGCTCACGACAGGTTAACACTGAAGCTTTCTTT

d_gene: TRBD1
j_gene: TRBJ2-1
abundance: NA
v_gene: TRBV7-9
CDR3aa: CASSLKRQGIDEQFF
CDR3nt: TGTGCCAGCAGCTTAAAAAGACAGGGGATAGACGAGCAGTTCTTC

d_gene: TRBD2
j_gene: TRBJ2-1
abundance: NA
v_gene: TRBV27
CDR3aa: CASSSPGLAGANNEQFF
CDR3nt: TGTGCCAGCAGTTCCCCGGGACTAGCGGGGGCGAACAATGAGCAGTTCTTC

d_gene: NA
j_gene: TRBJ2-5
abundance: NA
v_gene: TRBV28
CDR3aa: CASSFSGPGKTQYF
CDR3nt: TGTGCCAGCAGTTTTTCTGGGCCCGGGAAGACCCAGTACTTC

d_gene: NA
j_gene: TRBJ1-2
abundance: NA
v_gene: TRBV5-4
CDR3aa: CASRDSTGNYGYTF
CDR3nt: TGTGCCAGCAGGGACAGTACCGGTAACTATGGCTACACCTTC

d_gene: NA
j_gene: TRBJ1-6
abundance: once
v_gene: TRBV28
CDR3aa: CASSQASYNSPLHF
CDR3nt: TGTGCCAGCAGTCAAGCCTCCTATAATTCACCCCTCCACTTT

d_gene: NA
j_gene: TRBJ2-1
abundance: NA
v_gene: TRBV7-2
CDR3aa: CASSLSYRFSGNEQFF
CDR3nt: TGTGCCAGCAGCTTATCTTACAGGTTTTCTGGCAATGAGCAGTTCTTC

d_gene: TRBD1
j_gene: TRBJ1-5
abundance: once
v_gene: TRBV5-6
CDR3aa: CASSADRDRGQPQHF
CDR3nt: TGTGCCAGCAGCGCAGACAGGGACCGCGGTCAGCCCCAGCATTTT

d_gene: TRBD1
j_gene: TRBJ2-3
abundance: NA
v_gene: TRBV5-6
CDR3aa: CASSLTLTGADTQYF
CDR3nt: TGTGCCAGCAGCCTGACATTGACAGGGGCAGATACGCAGTATTTT

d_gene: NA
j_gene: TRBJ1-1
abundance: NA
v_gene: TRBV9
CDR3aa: CASSVVSGVNTEAFF
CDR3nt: TGTGCCAGCAGCGTAGTTTCAGGGGTGAACACTGAAGCTTTCTTT

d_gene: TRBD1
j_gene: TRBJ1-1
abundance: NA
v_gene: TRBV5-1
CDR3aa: CASSRRDRLNTEAFF
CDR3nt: TGCGCCAGCAGCAGAAGGGACAGGCTGAACACTGAAGCTTTCTTT

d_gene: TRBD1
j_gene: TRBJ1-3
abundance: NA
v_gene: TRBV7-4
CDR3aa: CASSWNRDRAFGDTIYF
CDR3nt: TGTGCCAGCAGCTGGAACCGGGACAGGGCTTTTGGAGACACCATATATTTT

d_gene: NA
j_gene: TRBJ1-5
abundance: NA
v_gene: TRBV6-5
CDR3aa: CASRLYRFSNQPQHF
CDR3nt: TGTGCCAGCAGGTTATACAGATTTAGCAATCAGCCCCAGCATTTT

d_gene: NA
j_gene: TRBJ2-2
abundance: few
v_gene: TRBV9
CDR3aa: CASSVASGTGELFF
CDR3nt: TGTGCCAGCAGCGTAGCGTCCGGCACCGGGGAGCTGTTTTTT

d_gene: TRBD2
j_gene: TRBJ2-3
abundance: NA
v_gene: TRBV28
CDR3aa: CASSGASGGAKDTQYF
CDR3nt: TGTGCCAGCAGCGGCGCTAGCGGGGGGGCCAAAGATACGCAGTATTTT

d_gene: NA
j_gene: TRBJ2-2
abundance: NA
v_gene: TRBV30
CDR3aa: CAESPALFTGELFF
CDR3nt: TGTGCAGAGTCTCCCGCGCTGTTCACCGGGGAGCTGTTTTTT

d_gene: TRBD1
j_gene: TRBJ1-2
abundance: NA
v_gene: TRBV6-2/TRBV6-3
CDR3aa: CASSRDRSYGYTF
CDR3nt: TGTGCCAGCAGTCGGGACAGGTCTTATGGCTACACCTTC

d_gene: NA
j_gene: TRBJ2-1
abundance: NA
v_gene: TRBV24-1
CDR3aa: CATSGTASESSYNEQFF
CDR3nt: TGTGCCACCAGTGGTACGGCTAGCGAGAGCTCCTACAATGAGCAGTTCTTC

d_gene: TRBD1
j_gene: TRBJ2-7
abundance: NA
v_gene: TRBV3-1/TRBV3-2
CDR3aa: CASSQDRGLTYEQYF
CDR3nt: TGTGCCAGCAGCCAAGACAGGGGGCTGACCTACGAGCAGTACTTC

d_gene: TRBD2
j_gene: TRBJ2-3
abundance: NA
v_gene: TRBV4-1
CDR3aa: CASSRGTSGGDTQYF
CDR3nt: TGCGCCAGCAGCCGAGGGACTAGCGGGGGAGATACGCAGTATTTT

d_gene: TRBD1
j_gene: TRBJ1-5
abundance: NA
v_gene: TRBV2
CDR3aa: CASRRDRNSNQPQHF
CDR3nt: TGTGCCAGCAGGAGGGACAGAAATAGCAATCAGCCCCAGCATTTT

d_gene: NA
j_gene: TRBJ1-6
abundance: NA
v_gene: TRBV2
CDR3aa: CASRSSYNSPLHF
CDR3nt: TGTGCCAGCAGGAGCTCCTATAATTCACCCCTCCACTTT

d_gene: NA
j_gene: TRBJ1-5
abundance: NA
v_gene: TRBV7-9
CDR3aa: CASSLGNRDINQPQHF
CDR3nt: TGTGCCAGCAGCTTAGGGAACCGGGACATAAATCAGCCCCAGCATTTT

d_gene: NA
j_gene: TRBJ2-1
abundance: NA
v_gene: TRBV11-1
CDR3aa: CASSQGLGNEQFF
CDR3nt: TGTGCCAGCAGCCAAGGACTGGGCAATGAGCAGTTCTTC

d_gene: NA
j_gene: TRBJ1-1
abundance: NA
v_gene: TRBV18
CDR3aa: CASSPRPGAARNTEAFF
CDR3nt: TGTGCCAGCTCACCCCGACCGGGTGCCGCGAGGAACACTGAAGCTTTCTTT

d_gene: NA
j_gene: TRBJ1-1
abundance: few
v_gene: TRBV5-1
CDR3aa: CASTVQGGTEAFF
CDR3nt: TGCGCCAGCACAGTACAGGGTGGGACTGAAGCTTTCTTT

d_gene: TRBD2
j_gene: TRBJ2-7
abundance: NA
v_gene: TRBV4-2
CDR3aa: CASSQAATGGSYEQYF
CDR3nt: TGTGCCAGCAGCCAAGCCGCGACGGGGGGGTCCTACGAGCAGTACTTC

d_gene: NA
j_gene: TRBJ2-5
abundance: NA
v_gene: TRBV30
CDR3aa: CVWSTGRPETQYF
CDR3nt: TGTGTCTGGAGTACAGGGCGTCCAGAGACCCAGTACTTC